This T cell receptor beta chain was identified during a study of T cell repertoires in cytomegalovirus infection. TCRdb ran MiXCR on the reads and lists one entry per CDR3 protein. The sample consists of 450,000 to 650,000 distinct CDR3 sequences, 35% to 50% of them appearing once. The CDR3 runs 14 residues. The V gene's germline CDR1 is MNHNY and CDR2 SVGAGI (reference sequence). Trimming took 2 bases from V and 7 from J; bases not matched to a gene: 5. With regard to this clonotype: What it recognizes is unknown.

The chain has TRBV6-6 and TRBJ2-1, with 7 bases identical to TRBD2. The sequence came from a human donor in good health (CMV status not recorded). Some clones in this sample may be carry-over from other donors' samples. The sample consisted of cultured PBMCs, taken from culture after CMV antigen stimulation. This CDR3 reads CASSYPGRVNEQFF. CDR3 nucleotide sequence: TGTGCCAGCAGTTACCCGGGGAGGGTAAATGAGCAGTTCTTC.